This TCR beta chain is drawn from a study of cytomegalovirus exposure and HLA in healthy donors. Study information: Researchers previously reported finding 100 million or so unique TCR beta sequences from approximately 190 million T cells. Overall study findings and caveats: Links to common viral pathogens appeared, in a later analysis, for several of the most significant clusters. An analysis that was carried out later associated 16,951 TCR beta sequences with HLA alleles at 0.05 false discovery rate.

As concerns this clone: Its antigen is unknown.

PCR was performed using 60 Vbeta and 13 Jbeta primers. Libraries were prepared by immunoSEQ multiplex PCR; TCRdb keeps only in-frame clonotypes and omits some of them. The table has about 210,000 clones, around 82% seen once; the top ten hold roughly an eighth. This sequence was found in a young woman in good health and CMV-seropositive. Sequenced material: PBMCs.

The CDR3 protein is CASSEGTGDHNEQFF. CDR3 bases: TGTGCCAGCAGTGAAGGGACAGGGGACCACAATGAGCAGTTCTTC. This chain connects TRBV6-4 to TRBJ2-1, with 10 nucleotides matching TRBD1. After removal of 3 bases from V and 5 bases from J, the junction contained 4 bases not matched to a gene. In germline, CDR1 is MRHNA, CDR2 SNTAGT. The CDR3 runs to 15 residues.